These 16 T cell receptor beta chains were sequenced from one sample in a study of beta chain features in type 1 diabetes. Expressed TCRB transcripts were sequenced because the entire RNA isolate underwent reverse transcription. Assay used: immunoSEQ multiplex PCR; TCRdb lists only in-frame clones, some missing. Among under 450,000 clones listed, over 11% were seen once. Sequencing was carried out using naive CD4+ T cells from blood. The receptors here all came from a man aged 25 to 40 in good health.

This chain links TRBV29-1 with TRBJ2-3; weak D call: TRBD1 (5 bases). The V end was cut by 7 bases, the J end by 10 bases, with 15 bases between. The CDR3 runs to 11 residues. CDR1 and CDR2 (germline): SQVTM, ANQGSEA. DNA of the CDR3: TGCAGCGGGGCAATCCAGGGTGCGCAGTATTTT. Translating it yields CSGAIQGAQYF.

The J gene is TRBJ2-1, the V gene TRBV5-1; 11 nucleotides line up with TRBD2. The CDR3 runs 16 residues. Germline-derived CDR1 and CDR2 are SGHRS and YFSETQ. With V trimmed by 7 bases and J by 4 bases, 10 bases remained unmatched. CDR3 protein: CASYTLTSGVYNEQFF. The CDR3 bases are TGCGCCAGCTATACCTTGACTAGCGGGGTTTACAATGAGCAGTTCTTC.

The CDR3 loop reads CASNRDGPEETQYF. In nucleotides, the CDR3 is TGTGCCAGCAACCGGGACGGGCCTGAAGAGACCCAGTACTTC. This chain joins TRBV13 and TRBJ2-5, with D perhaps assigned TRBD1 or TRBD2 (5 bases each). V lost 7 bases to trimming and J lost 3 bases, with 15 bases between them. Germline CDR1 and CDR2: PRHDT and FYEKMQ (reference sequence). The CDR3 consists of 14 residues.

This clone turned up a few times. CDR3 nucleotide sequence: TGTGCCAGCAGTCCACCCGGAGCGGCCCAGTACTTC. Encoded protein: CASSPPGAAQYF. This sequence joins TRBV28 and TRBJ2-5, with D tentatively TRBD2 (5 bases). The CDR3 is 12 amino acids. Trimming cost V 5 bases and J 9 bases, with 13 bases left between them. From germline, CDR1 is MDHEN and CDR2 SYDVKM.

This clone was counted a few times. V gene TRBV29-1 combines with J gene TRBJ1-1, with TRBD1 matching 7 bases. This CDR3 comprises 10 residues. Germline CDR1 and CDR2: SQVTM and ANQGSEA. The J segment lost 7 bases and the V segment lost 7 bases, leaving 3 bases of the junction unmatched. The CDR3 region is CSAGGVEAFF. CDR3 in DNA: TGCAGCGCAGGGGGGGTTGAAGCTTTCTTT. The complete variable domain, with remaining parts taken from reference TRBV29-1 and TRBJ1-1, reads SAVISQKPSRDICQRGTSLTIQCQVDSQVTMMFWYRQQPGQSLTLIATANQGSEATYESGFVIDKFPISRPNLTFSTLTVSNMSPEDSSIYLCSAGGVEAFFGQGTRLTVV.

This clone showed up just a few times. V and J are TRBV11-2 and TRBJ1-5; D is undetermined. This CDR3 contains 14 residues. CDR1 SGHAT and CDR2 FQNNGV come from the germline V gene. Between the trimmed V and J ends, which lost 3 bases and 4 bases, there was a span of 10 bases. The CDR3 nucleotides are TGTGCCAGCAGCTTCCCGGGAGAGAATCAGCCCCAGCATTTT. Encoded protein: CASSFPGENQPQHF.

This clone came up a few times. This sequence joins TRBV29-1 and TRBJ1-5; D not certain. Germline CDR1 SQVTM, CDR2 ANQGSEA. The CDR3 runs 14 residues. CDR3 DNA sequence: TGCAGACAGAAAAGGCGGGTCAGCAATCAGCCCCAGCATTTT. Amino acid sequence: CRQKRRVSNQPQHF.

This clone came up a few times. V gene TRBV4-3 combines with J gene TRBJ2-3; D is unresolved. From germline, CDR1 is LGHNA and CDR2 YSLEER. V was cut by 3 bases and J by 5 bases, with 12 bases left in between. The CDR3 contains 14 residues. The CDR3 DNA sequence: TGCGCCAGCAGCCACTCCTCCACGGGAGATACGCAGTATTTT. It translates to CASSHSSTGDTQYF.

This clone has only a few counts. V and J are TRBV7-2 and TRBJ1-1; D unclear. Germline V CDR1 and CDR2: SGHTA, FQGNSA. V was pared by 4 bases and J by 1 base, with 7 bases between. The CDR3 runs to 13 residues. This CDR3 is CASSSYRNTEAFF. The CDR3 DNA is TGTGCCAGCAGCTCTTATAGGAACACTGAAGCTTTCTTT. Looking up the rest from reference TRBV7-2 and TRBJ1-1 gives the full variable domain: GAGVSQSPSNKVTEKGKDVELRCDPISGHTALYWYRQSLGQGLEFLIYFQGNSAPDKSGLPSDRFSAERTGGSVSTLTIQRTQQEDSAVYLCASSSYRNTEAFFGQGTRLTVV.

This clone was found a few times. V is TRBV7-2 and J is TRBJ1-6, with no clear D. The CDR3 consists of 12 residues. Germline CDR1 reads SGHTA; CDR2 reads FQGNSA. V was cut by 2 bases and J by 10 bases, with 6 bases left in between. The CDR3 sequence is CASSLIQSPLHF. The CDR3 DNA follows: TGTGCCAGCAGCTTAATTCAGTCACCCCTCCACTTT.

This clone was observed a few times. The CDR3 bases are TGTGCCAGCAGCTTAGCCGGTGGTCCCCAGCATTTT. Translating gives CASSLAGGPQHF. The chain couples TRBV7-9 to TRBJ1-5; no firm D call. This CDR3 is 12 amino acids long. Trimming stripped 0 bases from V and 10 bases from J, with 7 bases between. Germline lookup yields CDR1 SEHNR and CDR2 FQNEAQ (reference sequence).

This clone has more than one count but fewer than ten. The rearrangement uses TRBV5-1 and TRBJ1-5; 7 bases are shared with TRBD1. V lost 1 base and J lost 5; bases outside the gene matches: 0. CDR3 length: 13 residues. CDR1 SGHRS and CDR2 YFSETQ come from the germline V gene. CDR3 DNA sequence: TGCGCCAGCAGCTTGCAGGGGGATCAGCCCCAGCATTTT. This translates into CASSLQGDQPQHF.

This clone was picked up a small number of times. V gene TRBV4-2 combines with J gene TRBJ1-5; D is undetermined. This CDR3 spans 14 amino acids. Germline CDR1 LGHNA, CDR2 YNFKEQ. V dropped 1 base and J dropped 4 bases, with 8 bases sitting between them. DNA for the CDR3: TGTGCCAGCAGCCAAGCGCAGGAGAATCAGCCCCAGCATTTT. It is translated as CASSQAQENQPQHF.

This clone was counted only a few times. J is TRBJ2-5 and V is TRBV7-2; D gene unclear. The germline V gene has CDR1 SGHTA and CDR2 FQGNSA. The CDR3 totals 15 residues. V was clipped by 2 bases and J by 3 bases, with 13 bases between them. The DNA for the CDR3 is TGTGCCAGCAGCTTACCCTCAGGAATGAAAGAGACCCAGTACTTC. Translating it yields CASSLPSGMKETQYF.

The rearrangement links TRBV6-5 to TRBJ1-2; D not resolved. This CDR3 is built from 11 residues. The germline gives CDR1 MNHEY, CDR2 SVGAGI. V was pared by 4 bases and J by 5 bases, with 5 bases between. The CDR3 reads CASSSLYGYTF. The CDR3 DNA is TGTGCCAGCAGTTCGTTATATGGCTACACCTTC.

In this sample, this clone turned up a few times. The rearrangement links TRBV25-1 to TRBJ2-4, with a tentative D call TRBD2 (6 bases). The CDR3 length is 12 residues. In germline, CDR1 is MGHDK, CDR2 SYGVNS. With 6 bases removed from V and 10 bases from J, the gap between germline ends came to 13 bases. This CDR3 is CASSPGEGIQYF. CDR3 bases: TGTGCCAGCAGCCCGGGAGAGGGGATTCAGTACTTC. Full variable domain (rest looked up from reference TRBV25-1 and TRBJ2-4): EADIYQTPRYLVIGTGKKITLECSQTMGHDKMYWYQQDPGMELHLIHYSYGVNSTEKGDLSSESTVSRIRTEHFPLTLESARPSHTSQYLCASSPGEGIQYFGAGTRLSVL.